The T cell receptor (beta chain) described here comes from a study of shared clonotypes between healthy human individuals. This clone appeared a single time. TCRdb's table, derived via immunoSEQ multiplex PCR, lists solely in-frame clones and lacks some. Of some 1,600,000 clones listed, approximately 98% are singletons. Sequencing was performed on naive CD4+ T cells sorted from blood. Described subset: CD45RA+ positively selected. This sequence originates from a man younger than 45 in good health.

CDR3 residues: CSVSSTGEQFF. The CDR3 DNA reads as TGCAGCGTTTCTTCCACCGGGGAGCAGTTCTTC. The chain couples TRBV29-1 to TRBJ2-1; D remains ambiguous. Germline V lookup: CDR1 SQVTM, CDR2 ANQGSEA. The CDR3 consists of 11 residues. V was cut by 5 bases and J by 10 bases, with 12 bases left in between.